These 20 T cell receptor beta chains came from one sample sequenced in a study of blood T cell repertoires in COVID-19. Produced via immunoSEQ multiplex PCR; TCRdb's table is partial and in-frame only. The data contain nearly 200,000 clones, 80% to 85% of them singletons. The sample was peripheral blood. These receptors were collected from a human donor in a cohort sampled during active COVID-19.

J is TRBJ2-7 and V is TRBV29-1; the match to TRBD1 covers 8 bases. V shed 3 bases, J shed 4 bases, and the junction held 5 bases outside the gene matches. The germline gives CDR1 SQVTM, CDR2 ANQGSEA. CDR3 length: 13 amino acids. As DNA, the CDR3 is TGCAGCGTTGAGACAGGGGATCGGTACGAGCAGTACTTC. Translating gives CSVETGDRYEQYF.

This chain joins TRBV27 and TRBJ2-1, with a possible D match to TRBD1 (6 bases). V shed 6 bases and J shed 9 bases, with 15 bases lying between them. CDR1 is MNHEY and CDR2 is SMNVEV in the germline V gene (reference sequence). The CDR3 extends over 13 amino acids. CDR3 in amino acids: CASRPITGSEQFF. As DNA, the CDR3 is TGTGCCAGCAGGCCTATAACAGGGAGTGAGCAGTTCTTC.

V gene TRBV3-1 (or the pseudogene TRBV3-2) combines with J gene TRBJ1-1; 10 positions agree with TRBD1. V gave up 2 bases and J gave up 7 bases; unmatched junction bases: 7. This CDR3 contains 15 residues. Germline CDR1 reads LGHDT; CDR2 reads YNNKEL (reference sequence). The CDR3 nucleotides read TGTGCCAGCAGCCAAACCTCGGGACAGGGGAATGAAGCTTTCTTT. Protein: CASSQTSGQGNEAFF.

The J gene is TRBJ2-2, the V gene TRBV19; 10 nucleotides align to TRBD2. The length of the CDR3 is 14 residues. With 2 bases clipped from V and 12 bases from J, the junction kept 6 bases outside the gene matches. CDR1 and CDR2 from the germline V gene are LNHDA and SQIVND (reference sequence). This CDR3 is CASSILAGGTQLFF. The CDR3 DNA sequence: TGTGCCAGTAGTATATTAGCGGGGGGAACCCAGCTGTTTTTT. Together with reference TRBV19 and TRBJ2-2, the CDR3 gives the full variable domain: DGGITQSPKYLFRKEGQNVTLSCEQNLNHDAMYWYRQDPGQGLRLIYYSQIVNDFQKGDIAEGYSVSREKKESFPLTVTSAQKNPTAFYLCASSILAGGTQLFFGEGSRLTVL.

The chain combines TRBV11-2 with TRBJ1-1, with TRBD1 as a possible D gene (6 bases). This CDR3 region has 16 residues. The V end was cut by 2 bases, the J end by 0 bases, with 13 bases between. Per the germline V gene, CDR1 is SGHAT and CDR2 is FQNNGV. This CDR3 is CASSLSTGMLNTEAFF. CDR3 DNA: TGTGCCAGCAGCTTATCTACAGGGATGTTGAACACTGAAGCTTTCTTT. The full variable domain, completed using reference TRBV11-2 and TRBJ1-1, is EAGVAQSPRYKIIEKRQSVAFWCNPISGHATLYWYQQILGQGPKLLIQFQNNGVVDDSQLPKDRFSAERLKGVDSTLKIQPAKLEDSAVYLCASSLSTGMLNTEAFFGQGTRLTVV.

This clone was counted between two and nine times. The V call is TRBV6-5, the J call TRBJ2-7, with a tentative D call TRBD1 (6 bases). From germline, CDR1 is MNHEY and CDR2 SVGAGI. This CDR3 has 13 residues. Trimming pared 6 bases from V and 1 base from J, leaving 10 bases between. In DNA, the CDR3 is TGTGCCAGCAGCTTTGGACAGTCCTACGAGCAGTACGTC. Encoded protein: CASSFGQSYEQYV.

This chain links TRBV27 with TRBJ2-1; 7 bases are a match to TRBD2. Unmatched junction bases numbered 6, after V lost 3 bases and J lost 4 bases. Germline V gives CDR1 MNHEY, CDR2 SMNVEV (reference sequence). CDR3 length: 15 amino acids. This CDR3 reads CASSLGGQLYNEQFF. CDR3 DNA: TGTGCCAGCAGTTTGGGAGGGCAGCTTTACAATGAGCAGTTCTTC.

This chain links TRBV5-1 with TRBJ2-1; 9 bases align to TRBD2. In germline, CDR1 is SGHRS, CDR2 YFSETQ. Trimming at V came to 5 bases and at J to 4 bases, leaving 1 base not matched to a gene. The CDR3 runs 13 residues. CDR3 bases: TGCGCCAGCAGACTAGCGGGTTACAATGAGCAGTTCTTC. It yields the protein CASRLAGYNEQFF. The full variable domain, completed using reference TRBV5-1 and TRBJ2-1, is KAGVTQTPRYLIKTRGQQVTLSCSPISGHRSVSWYQQTPGQGLQFLFEYFSETQRNKGNFPGRFSGRQFSNSRSEMNVSTLELGDSALYLCASRLAGYNEQFFGPGTRLTVL.

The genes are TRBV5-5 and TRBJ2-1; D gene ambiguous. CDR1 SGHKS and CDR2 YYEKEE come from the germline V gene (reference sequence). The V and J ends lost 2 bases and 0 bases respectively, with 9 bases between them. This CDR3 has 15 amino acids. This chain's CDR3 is CASSFPLSSYNEQFF. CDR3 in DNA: TGTGCCAGCAGCTTTCCCTTGAGCTCCTACAATGAGCAGTTCTTC. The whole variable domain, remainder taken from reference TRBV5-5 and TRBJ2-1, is DAGVTQSPTHLIKTRGQQVTLRCSPISGHKSVSWYQQVLGQGPQFIFQYYEKEERGRGNFPDRFSARQFPNYSSELNVNALLLGDSALYLCASSFPLSSYNEQFFGPGTRLTVL.

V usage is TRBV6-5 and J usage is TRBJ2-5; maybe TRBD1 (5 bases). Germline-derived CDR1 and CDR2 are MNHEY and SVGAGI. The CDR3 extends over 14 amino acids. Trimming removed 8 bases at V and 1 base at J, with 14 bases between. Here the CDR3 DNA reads TGTGCCAGCTCCAGGGCCTTGCCCCAAGAGACCCAGTACTTC. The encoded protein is CASSRALPQETQYF.

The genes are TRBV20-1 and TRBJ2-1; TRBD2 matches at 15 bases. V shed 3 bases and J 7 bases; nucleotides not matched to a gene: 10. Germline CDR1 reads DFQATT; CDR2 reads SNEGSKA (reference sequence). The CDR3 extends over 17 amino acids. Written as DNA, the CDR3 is TGCAGTGCTAGTATTTGGGGACTAGCGGGAGGAACGAATGAGCAGTTCTTC. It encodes CSASIWGLAGGTNEQFF.

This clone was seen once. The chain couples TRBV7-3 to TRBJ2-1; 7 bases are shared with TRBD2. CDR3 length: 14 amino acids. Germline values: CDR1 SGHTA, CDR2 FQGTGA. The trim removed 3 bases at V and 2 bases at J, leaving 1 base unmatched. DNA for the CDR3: TGTGCCAGCAGCTTGGGGACTACCTACAATGAGCAGTTCTTC. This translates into CASSLGTTYNEQFF.

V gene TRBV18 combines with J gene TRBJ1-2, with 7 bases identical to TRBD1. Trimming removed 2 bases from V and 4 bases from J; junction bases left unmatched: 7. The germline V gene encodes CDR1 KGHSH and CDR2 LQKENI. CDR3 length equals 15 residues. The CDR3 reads CASSPTLRDSYGYTF. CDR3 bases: TGTGCCAGCTCACCAACACTCCGGGACAGCTATGGCTACACCTTC.

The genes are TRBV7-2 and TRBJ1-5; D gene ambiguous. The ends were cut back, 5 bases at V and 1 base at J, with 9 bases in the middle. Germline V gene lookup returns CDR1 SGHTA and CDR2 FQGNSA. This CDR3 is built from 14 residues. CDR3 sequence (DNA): TGTGCCAGCAGCCCTAGTGGAAGCAATCAGCCCCAGCATTTT. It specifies CASSPSGSNQPQHF. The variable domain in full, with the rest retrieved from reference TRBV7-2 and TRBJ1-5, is GAGVSQSPSNKVTEKGKDVELRCDPISGHTALYWYRQSLGQGLEFLIYFQGNSAPDKSGLPSDRFSAERTGGSVSTLTIQRTQQEDSAVYLCASSPSGSNQPQHFGDGTRLSIL.

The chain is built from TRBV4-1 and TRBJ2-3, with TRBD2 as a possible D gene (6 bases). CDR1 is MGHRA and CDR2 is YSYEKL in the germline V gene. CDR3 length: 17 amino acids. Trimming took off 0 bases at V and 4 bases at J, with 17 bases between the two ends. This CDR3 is CASSQDNQPGVSDTQYF. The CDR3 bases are TGCGCCAGCAGCCAAGACAACCAGCCGGGGGTTTCAGATACGCAGTATTTT.

The CDR3, as DNA: TGTGCCAGCTCGCTCCAACAGGGATCCGATACGCAGTATTTT. This encodes CASSLQQGSDTQYF. The chain is built from TRBV18 and TRBJ2-3; possibly TRBD1 for D (6 bases). V lost 6 bases and J lost 6, with 16 bases in between. The CDR3 extends over 14 amino acids. CDR1 is KGHSH, CDR2 LQKENI, per germline.

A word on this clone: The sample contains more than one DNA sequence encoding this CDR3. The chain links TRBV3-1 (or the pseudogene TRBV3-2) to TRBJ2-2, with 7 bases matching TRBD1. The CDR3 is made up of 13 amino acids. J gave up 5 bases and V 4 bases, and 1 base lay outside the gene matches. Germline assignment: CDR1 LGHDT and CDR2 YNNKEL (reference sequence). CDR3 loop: CASSRRGTGELFF. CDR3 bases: TGTGCCAGCAGCCGCAGGGGGACCGGGGAGCTGTTTTTT.

This CDR3 is CASSYTTSGGANEQFF. For the CDR3, the DNA is TGTGCCAGCAGTTATACCACTAGCGGGGGGGCCAATGAGCAGTTCTTC. This chain uses TRBV6-6 with TRBJ2-1, with 13 bases identical to TRBD2. Germline assignment: CDR1 MNHNY and CDR2 SVGAGI (reference sequence). This CDR3 has 16 amino acids. The junction had 5 bases not matched to a gene; V was cut back by 3 bases and J by 6 bases.

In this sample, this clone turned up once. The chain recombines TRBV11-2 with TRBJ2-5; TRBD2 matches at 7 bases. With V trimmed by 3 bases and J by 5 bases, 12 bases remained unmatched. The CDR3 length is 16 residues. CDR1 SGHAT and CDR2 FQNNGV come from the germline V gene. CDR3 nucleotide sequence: TGTGCCAGCAGCTTCGGGGACTACTTGGAAAGTGAGACCCAGTACTTC. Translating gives CASSFGDYLESETQYF.

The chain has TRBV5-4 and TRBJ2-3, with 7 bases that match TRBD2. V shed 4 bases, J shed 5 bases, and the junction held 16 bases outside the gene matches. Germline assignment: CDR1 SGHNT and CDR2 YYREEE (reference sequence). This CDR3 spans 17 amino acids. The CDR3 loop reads CASSVGGAGVLGDTQYF. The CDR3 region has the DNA TGTGCCAGCAGCGTAGGCGGGGCGGGAGTGTTGGGAGATACGCAGTATTTT.